This is a list of T cell receptor beta chains from one sample in a study of early T cells in non-severe SARS-CoV-2 infection. One entry per CDR3 protein results from TCRdb running MiXCR on the 5' RACE reads. The sample holds some 70,000 distinct CDR3 sequences, 9.1% seen once. The sample consisted of whole blood. The receptor set was obtained from an adult who was a healthcare worker with PCR-confirmed SARS-CoV-2 infection or an uninfected control (not recorded which). CDR3s include the opening cysteine and the closing phenylalanine or tryptophan. The D gene is left open where the match is weak. The listing skips clone size in some rows; elsewhere it reads once, few, many or a size class.

TRBV11-3,TRBJ2-7,TRBD1,.,TGTGCCAGCAGCTTCCGGACAGGGGACGAGCAGTACTTC,CASSFRTGDEQYF
TRBV5-1,TRBJ1-6,.,many,TGCGCCAGCAGCTTTAACGAGAATTCACCCCTCCACTTT,CASSFNENSPLHF
TRBV14,TRBJ2-7,.,many,TGTGCCAGCAGCCAAGAGGTAGCGGCAGGGGAAATCTACGAGCAGTACTTC,CASSQEVAAGEIYEQYF
TRBV19,TRBJ2-7,TRBD1,.,TGTGCCAGTAGTGGGACAGGGGTGGGCGAGCAGTACTTC,CASSGTGVGEQYF
TRBV4-2,TRBJ1-1,.,.,TGTGCCAGCAGCCAAGAATGGGGGGGCACTGAAGCTTTCTTT,CASSQEWGGTEAFF
TRBV6-5,TRBJ2-5,.,.,TGTGCCAGCAGTTACCCCCGAGAGACCCAGTACTTC,CASSYPRETQYF
TRBV6-1,TRBJ2-3,.,few,TGTGCCAGCAGGGCAGGGATAGATACGCAGTATTTT,CASRAGIDTQYF
TRBV12-3/TRBV12-4,TRBJ2-1,TRBD1,.,TGTGCCAGCAGCCCTCCAGGGGGACACACTCTCAATGAGCAGTTCTTC,CASSPPGGHTLNEQFF
TRBV5-1,TRBJ1-1,TRBD1,many,TGCGCCAGCAGCTTAAACAGGGGGAACACTGAAGCTTTCTTT,CASSLNRGNTEAFF
TRBV4-2,TRBJ2-7,.,.,TGTGCCAGCAGCCAACTTGACAGCTTAAGCTCCTACGAGCAGTACTTC,CASSQLDSLSSYEQYF
TRBV7-2,TRBJ2-2,.,few,TGTGCCAGCAGCTTACGACAGAGCAACTCGAACACCGGGGAGCTGTTTTTT,CASSLRQSNSNTGELFF
TRBV6-2/TRBV6-3,TRBJ2-7,TRBD2,.,TGTGCCAGCAGTCCTTGGACTAGCGAGGGTCACGAGCAGTACTTC,CASSPWTSEGHEQYF
TRBV20-1,TRBJ2-3,.,.,TGCAGTGCTAGGAGACGGTACACAGATACGCAGTATTTT,CSARRRYTDTQYF